Reported below is one TCR beta chain. The data derive from a study of PD-1 blockade in classical Hodgkin lymphoma. This CDR3 has 11 amino acids. CDR1 is SGHVS, CDR2 FQNEAQ, per germline. V was cut by 6 bases and J by 10 bases, with 12 bases left in between. Each patient relapsed following autologous stem cell transplantation, and prior brentuximab vedotin exposure differed. The protocol was immunoSEQ multiplex PCR, while the TCRdb copy is restricted to in-frame clones and leaves out a portion. The sample has around 42,000 clones, approximately 70% seen once. The chain uses TRBV7-8 and TRBJ1-2; maybe TRBD1 (5 bases). The clonotype comes from a human donor with classical Hodgkin lymphoma. The sequenced sample was peripheral blood mononuclear cells (PBMCs), obtained at baseline. The CDR3 DNA is TGTGCCAGCAGTCAGGGCGCGGACTACACCTTC. Translating it yields CASSQGADYTF.